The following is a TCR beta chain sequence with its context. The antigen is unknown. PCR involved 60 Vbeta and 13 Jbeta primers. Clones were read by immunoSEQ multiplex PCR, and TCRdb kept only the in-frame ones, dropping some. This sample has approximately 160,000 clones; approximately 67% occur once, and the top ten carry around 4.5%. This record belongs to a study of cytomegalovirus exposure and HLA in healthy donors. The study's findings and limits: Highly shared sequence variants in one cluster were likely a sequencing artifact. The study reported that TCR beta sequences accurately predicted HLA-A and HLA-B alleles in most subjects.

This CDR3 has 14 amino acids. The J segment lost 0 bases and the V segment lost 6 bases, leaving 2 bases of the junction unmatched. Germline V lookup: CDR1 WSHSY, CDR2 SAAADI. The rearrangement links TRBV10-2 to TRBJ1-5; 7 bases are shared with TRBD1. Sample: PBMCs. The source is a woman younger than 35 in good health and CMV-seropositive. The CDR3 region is CASRDRYSNQPQHF. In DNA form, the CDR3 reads TGCGCCAGCAGGGACAGGTATAGCAATCAGCCCCAGCATTTT.